This T cell receptor beta chain derives from a study of cytomegalovirus exposure and HLA in healthy donors. 13 Jbeta primers and 60 Vbeta primers were used for the PCR. Sequencing used immunoSEQ multiplex PCR; TCRdb keeps in-frame clones, though not all of them. The data contain approximately 150,000 clones, more than 60% of them singletons. The CDR3 extends over 12 amino acids. Germline-derived CDR1 and CDR2 are SQVTM and ANQGSEA. V gave up 6 bases and J gave up 4 bases; unmatched junction bases: 5. The sequenced material came from PBMCs. The clonotype comes from a woman between 40 and 55 years old in good health and CMV-seropositive. The chain joins TRBV29-1 to TRBJ2-7, with 8 positions matching TRBD2. In DNA, the CDR3 is TGCAGCGTGCGGGGGGTTTCGTACGAGCAGTACTTC. This sequence encodes CSVRGVSYEQYF.